This T cell receptor beta chain appears in the sequencing data of a study of glioma-infiltrating T cells after dendritic cell vaccination. Findings and limits, study-wide: Estimated pretreatment TIL content predicted outcome after dendritic cell vaccination.

To note about this clone: Its specificity is not known.

The table came from immunoSEQ multiplex PCR; TCRdb's copy has only in-frame clones and leaves some out. The repertoire holds about 65,000 clones, around nine tenths seen once, with around 10% in the top ten. Time point here: after dendritic cell vaccination, including at tumor progression/relapse. No glioblastoma patient carried an isocitrate dehydrogenase mutation. The material sequenced was blood, taken after dendritic cell vaccination. This TCR came from a human donor with glioblastoma.

The CDR3: CASSPQGRNTGELFF. DNA for the CDR3: TGCGCCAGCAGTCCACAGGGAAGGAACACCGGGGAGCTGTTTTTT. This sequence joins TRBV5-1 and TRBJ2-2; tentative D call: TRBD1 (6 bases). The CDR3 contains 15 residues. Between the trimmed V and J ends, which lost 5 bases and 1 base, there was a span of 12 bases. Germline lookup yields CDR1 SGHRS and CDR2 YFSETQ.